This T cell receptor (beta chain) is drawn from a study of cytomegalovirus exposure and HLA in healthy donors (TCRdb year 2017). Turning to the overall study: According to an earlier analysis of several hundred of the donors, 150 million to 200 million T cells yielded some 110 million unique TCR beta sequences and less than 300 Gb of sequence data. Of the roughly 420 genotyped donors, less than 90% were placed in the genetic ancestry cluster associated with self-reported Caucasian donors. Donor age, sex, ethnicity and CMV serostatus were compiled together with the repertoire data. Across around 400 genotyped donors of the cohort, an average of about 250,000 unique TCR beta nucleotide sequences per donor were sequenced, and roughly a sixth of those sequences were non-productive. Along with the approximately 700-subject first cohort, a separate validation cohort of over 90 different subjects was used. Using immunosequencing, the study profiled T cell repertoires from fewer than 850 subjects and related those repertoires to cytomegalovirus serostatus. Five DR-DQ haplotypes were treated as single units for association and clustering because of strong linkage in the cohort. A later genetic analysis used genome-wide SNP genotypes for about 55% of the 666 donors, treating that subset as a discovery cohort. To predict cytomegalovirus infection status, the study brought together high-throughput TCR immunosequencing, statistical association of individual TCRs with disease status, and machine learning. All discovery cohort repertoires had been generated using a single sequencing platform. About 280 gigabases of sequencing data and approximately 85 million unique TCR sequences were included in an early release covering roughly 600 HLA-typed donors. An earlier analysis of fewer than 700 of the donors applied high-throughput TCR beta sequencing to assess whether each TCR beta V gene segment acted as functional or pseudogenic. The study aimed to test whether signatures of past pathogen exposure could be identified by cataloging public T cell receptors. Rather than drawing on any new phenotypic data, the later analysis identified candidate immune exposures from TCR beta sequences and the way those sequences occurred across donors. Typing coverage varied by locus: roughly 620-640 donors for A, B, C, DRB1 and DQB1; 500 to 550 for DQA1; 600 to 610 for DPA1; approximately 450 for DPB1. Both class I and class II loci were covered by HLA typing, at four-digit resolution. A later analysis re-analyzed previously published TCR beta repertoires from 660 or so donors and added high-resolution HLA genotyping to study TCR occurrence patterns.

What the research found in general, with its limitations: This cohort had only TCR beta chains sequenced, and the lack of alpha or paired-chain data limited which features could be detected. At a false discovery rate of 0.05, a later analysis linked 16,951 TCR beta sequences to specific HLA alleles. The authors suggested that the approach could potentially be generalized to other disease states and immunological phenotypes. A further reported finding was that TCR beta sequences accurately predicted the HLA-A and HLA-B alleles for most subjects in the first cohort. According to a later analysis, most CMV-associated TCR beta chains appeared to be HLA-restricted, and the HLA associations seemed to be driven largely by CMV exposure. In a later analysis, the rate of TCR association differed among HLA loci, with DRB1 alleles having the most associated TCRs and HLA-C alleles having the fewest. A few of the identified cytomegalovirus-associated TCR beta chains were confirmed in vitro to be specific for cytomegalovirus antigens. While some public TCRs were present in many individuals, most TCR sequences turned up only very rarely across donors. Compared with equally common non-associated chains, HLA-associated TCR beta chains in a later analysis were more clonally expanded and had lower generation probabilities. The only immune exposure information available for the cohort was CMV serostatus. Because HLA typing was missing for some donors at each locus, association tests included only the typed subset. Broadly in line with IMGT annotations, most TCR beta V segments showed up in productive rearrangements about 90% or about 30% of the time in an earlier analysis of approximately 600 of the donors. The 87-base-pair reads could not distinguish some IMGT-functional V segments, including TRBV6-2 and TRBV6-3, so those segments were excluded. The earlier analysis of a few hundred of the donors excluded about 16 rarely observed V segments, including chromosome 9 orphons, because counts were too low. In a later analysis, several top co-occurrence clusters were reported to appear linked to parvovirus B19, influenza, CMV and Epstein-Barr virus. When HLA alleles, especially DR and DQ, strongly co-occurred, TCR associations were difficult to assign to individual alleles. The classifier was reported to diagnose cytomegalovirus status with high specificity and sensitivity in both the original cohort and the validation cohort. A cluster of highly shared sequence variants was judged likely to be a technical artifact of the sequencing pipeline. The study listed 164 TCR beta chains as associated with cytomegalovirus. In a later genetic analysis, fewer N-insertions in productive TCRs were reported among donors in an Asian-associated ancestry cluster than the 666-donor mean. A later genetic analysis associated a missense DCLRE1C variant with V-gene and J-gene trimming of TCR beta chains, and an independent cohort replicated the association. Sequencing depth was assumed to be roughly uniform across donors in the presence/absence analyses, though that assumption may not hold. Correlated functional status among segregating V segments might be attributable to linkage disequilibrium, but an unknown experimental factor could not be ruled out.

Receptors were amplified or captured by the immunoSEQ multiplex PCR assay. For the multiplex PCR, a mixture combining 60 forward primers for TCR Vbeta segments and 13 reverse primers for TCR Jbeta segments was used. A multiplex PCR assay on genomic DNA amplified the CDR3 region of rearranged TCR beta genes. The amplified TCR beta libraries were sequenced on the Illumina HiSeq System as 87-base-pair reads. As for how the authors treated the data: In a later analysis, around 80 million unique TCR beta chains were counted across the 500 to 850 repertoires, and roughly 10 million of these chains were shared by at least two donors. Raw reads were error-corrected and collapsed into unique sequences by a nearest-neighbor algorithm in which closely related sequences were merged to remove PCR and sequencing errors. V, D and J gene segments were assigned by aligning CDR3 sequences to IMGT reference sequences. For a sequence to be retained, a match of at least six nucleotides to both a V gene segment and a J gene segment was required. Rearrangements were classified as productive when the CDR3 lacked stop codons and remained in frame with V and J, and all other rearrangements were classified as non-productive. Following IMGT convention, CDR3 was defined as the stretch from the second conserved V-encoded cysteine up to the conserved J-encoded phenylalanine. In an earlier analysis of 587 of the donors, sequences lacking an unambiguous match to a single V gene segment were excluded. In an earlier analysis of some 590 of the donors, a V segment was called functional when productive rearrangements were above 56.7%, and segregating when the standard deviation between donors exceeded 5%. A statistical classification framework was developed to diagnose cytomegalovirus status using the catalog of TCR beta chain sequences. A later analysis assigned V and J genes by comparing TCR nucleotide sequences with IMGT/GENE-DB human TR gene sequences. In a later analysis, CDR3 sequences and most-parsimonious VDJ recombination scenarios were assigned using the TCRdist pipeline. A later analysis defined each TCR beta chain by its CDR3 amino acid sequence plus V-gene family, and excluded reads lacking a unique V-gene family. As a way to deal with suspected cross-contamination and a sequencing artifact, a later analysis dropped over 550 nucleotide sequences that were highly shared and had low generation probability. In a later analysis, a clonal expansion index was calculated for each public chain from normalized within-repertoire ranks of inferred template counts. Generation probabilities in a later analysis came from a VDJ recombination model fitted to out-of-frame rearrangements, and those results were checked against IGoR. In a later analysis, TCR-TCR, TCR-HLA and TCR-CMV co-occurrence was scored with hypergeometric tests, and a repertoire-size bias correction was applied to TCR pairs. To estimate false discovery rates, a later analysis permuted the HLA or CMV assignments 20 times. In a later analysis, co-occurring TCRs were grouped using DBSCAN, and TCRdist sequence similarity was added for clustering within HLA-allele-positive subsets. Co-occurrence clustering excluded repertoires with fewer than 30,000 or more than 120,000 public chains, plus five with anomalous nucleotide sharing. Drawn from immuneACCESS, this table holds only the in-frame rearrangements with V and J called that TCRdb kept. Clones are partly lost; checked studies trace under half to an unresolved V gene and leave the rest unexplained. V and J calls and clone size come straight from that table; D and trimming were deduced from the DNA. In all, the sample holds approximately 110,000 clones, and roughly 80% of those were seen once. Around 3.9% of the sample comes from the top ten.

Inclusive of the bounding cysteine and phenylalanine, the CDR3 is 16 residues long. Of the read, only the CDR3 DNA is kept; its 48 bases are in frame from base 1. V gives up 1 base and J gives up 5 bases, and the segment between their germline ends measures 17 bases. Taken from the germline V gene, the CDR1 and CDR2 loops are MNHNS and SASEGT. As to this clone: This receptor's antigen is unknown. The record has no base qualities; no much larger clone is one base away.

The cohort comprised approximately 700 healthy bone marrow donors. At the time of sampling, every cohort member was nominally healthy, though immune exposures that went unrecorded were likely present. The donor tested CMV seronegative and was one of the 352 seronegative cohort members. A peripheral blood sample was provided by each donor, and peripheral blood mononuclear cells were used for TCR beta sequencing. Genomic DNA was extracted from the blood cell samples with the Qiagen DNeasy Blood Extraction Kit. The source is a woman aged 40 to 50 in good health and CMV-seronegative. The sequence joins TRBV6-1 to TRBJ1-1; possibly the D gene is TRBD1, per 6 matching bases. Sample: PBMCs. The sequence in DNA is TGTGCCAGCAGTGAAGGGGAAGGGACACCGGGAACTGAAGCTTTCTTT. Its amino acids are CASSEGEGTPGTEAFF.